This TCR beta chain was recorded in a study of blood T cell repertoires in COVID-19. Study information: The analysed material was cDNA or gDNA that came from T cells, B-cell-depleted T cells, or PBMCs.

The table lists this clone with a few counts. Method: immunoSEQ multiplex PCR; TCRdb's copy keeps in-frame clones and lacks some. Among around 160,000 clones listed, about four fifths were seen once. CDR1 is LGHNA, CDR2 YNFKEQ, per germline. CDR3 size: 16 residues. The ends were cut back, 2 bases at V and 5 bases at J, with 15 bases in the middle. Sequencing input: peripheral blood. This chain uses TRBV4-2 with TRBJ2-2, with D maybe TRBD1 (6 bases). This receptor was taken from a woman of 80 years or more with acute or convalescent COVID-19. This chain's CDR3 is CASSQQQERGTGELFF. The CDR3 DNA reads TGTGCCAGCAGCCAACAACAGGAAAGGGGGACCGGGGAGCTGTTTTTT.